This passage covers 14 T cell receptor beta chains from one sample sequenced in a study of blood T cell repertoires in COVID-19. Sequencing used immunoSEQ multiplex PCR; TCRdb keeps in-frame clones, though not all of them. The table records over 150,000 clones, 83% of them present only once. The sequenced sample was peripheral blood. The receptors here all came from a woman between 70 and 85 years old who had recovered from COVID-19.

The chain carries TRBV24-1 and TRBJ2-5; 7 bases align to TRBD1. Germline CDR1 reads KGHDR; CDR2 reads SFDVKD. This CDR3 region has 15 residues. The V gene end was trimmed by 4 bases and the J gene end by 1 base; junction bases not matched to a gene: 5. CDR3: CATSDPDRPQETQYF. The CDR3 coding sequence is TGTGCCACCAGTGACCCGGACAGGCCCCAAGAGACCCAGTACTTC.

The J gene is TRBJ2-7, the V gene TRBV6-5; the match to TRBD2 covers 8 bases. This CDR3 region has 13 residues. V shed 6 bases and J 5 bases; nucleotides not matched to a gene: 6. The germline V gene encodes CDR1 MNHEY and CDR2 SVGAGI. The CDR3 coding sequence is TGTGCCAGCAGAAGAGCGGGAGCTCACGAGCAGTACTTC. It codes for CASRRAGAHEQYF.

The rearrangement uses TRBV19 and TRBJ2-7; perhaps TRBD2 as D (7 bases). Germline CDR1 and CDR2: LNHDA and SQIVND (reference sequence). This CDR3 is built from 14 residues. V lost 5 bases, J lost 3 bases, and 14 bases lay in between. The CDR3: CASSSGRGLYEQYF. The CDR3 coding sequence is TGTGCCAGTAGTTCCGGGCGGGGGCTCTACGAGCAGTACTTC.

The CDR3 coding sequence is TGTGCCAGCAGCCAAGTTCCCGACGAGCAGTACTTC. Translating it yields CASSQVPDEQYF. V is TRBV3-1 (or the pseudogene TRBV3-2) and J is TRBJ2-7, with unresolved D. Trimming shortened V by 1 base and J by 5 bases, and 6 bases separated the two germline ends. CDR3 length: 12 residues. The V gene's germline CDR1 is LGHDT and CDR2 YNNKEL (reference sequence).

This rearrangement joins TRBV2 to TRBJ2-2; TRBD2 is a possible D gene (6 bases). The V end lost 8 bases, the J end lost 7 bases, and 17 bases lay between the germline ends. The germline CDR1 and CDR2 sequences are SNHLY and FYNNEI. CDR3 length: 14 residues. CDR3 bases: TGTGCCAGCGCCTCGGAGGGGACGGGCGGGGAGCTGTTTTTT. It translates to CASASEGTGGELFF.

The chain has TRBV7-9 and TRBJ1-2, with a weak D call TRBD1 (5 bases). Germline V gene lookup returns CDR1 SEHNR and CDR2 FQNEAQ (reference sequence). V lost 8 bases, J lost 4 bases, and 11 bases lay in between. The CDR3 has 12 amino acids. The CDR3 loop is CASGAASYGYTF. The CDR3 DNA reads as TGTGCCAGCGGGGCAGCGTCCTATGGCTACACCTTC.

The chain uses TRBV24-1 and TRBJ1-1; no firm D call. The V gene's germline CDR1 is KGHDR and CDR2 SFDVKD. V dropped 9 bases and J dropped 6 bases, with 16 bases sitting between them. CDR3 length: 13 amino acids. DNA of the CDR3: TGTGCCACCTCCTTTGGCCCCGGGGCTGAAGCTTTCTTT. Amino acids: CATSFGPGAEAFF.

The chain is built from TRBV6-1 and TRBJ1-2; the D gene is possibly TRBD1 (5 bases). Germline assignment: CDR1 MNHNS and CDR2 SASEGT. This CDR3 comprises 14 residues. Trimming removed 3 bases from V and 4 bases from J, with 12 bases in between. The CDR3 region is CASSELRALYGYTF. The CDR3 DNA is TGTGCCAGCAGTGAGCTCAGGGCCCTCTATGGCTACACCTTC.

V is TRBV25-1 and J is TRBJ2-1; 7 bases agree with TRBD2. The CDR3 length is 11 residues. With 8 bases clipped from V and 8 bases from J, the junction kept 3 bases outside the gene matches. Germline CDR1 MGHDK, CDR2 SYGVNS. CDR3 DNA sequence: TGTGCCAGCGTGGGGGGGGATGAGCAGTTCTTC. This encodes CASVGGDEQFF.

This clone appeared a single time. The V gene is TRBV7-9, the J gene TRBJ2-2, with D unresolved. The CDR3 contains 13 residues. The germline V and J ends were trimmed by 7 bases and 7 bases, with 13 bases remaining between them. Germline CDR1 SEHNR, CDR2 FQNEAQ (reference sequence). CDR3 nucleotides: TGTGCCAGCACCACGACTCTTAACGGGGAGCTGTTTTTT. It is translated as CASTTTLNGELFF.

The rearrangement joins TRBV5-4 to TRBJ1-2; 9 positions agree with TRBD1. CDR3 size: 14 residues. CDR1 is SGHNT and CDR2 is YYREEE in the germline V gene (reference sequence). The ends lost 0 bases at V and 4 bases at J; junction bases unmatched: 1. For the CDR3, the DNA is TGTGCCAGCAGCTTGGAACAGGGGGCCTATGGCTACACCTTC. The encoded protein is CASSLEQGAYGYTF.

This chain connects TRBV5-4 to TRBJ2-1, with TRBD2 as a possible D gene (6 bases). This CDR3 has 14 residues. Germline V lookup: CDR1 SGHNT, CDR2 YYREEE (reference sequence). Between the trimmed V and J ends, which lost 3 bases and 0 bases, there was a span of 7 bases. The CDR3 region has the DNA TGTGCCAGCAGCTGGGACTTCTCCTACAATGAGCAGTTCTTC. Translated: CASSWDFSYNEQFF.

This clone was counted a single time. This chain joins TRBV30 and TRBJ2-2; D uncertain. Deletions cut 4 bases from V and 7 bases from J, with 13 bases between. The CDR3 spans 13 residues. Germline V lookup: CDR1 GTSNPN, CDR2 SVGIG (reference sequence). The CDR3 coding sequence is TGTGCCTGGAACCCAAGGCCGGGCGGGGAGCTGTTTTTT. Protein product: CAWNPRPGGELFF.

This clone was picked up a small number of times. The CDR3: CASSRGGTSGTDTQYF. The DNA of the CDR3 is TGCGCCAGCAGCCGGGGTGGGACTAGCGGCACAGATACGCAGTATTTT. The chain links TRBV5-1 to TRBJ2-3, with TRBD2 matching 10 bases. The CDR3 has 16 amino acids. Germline CDR1 and CDR2: SGHRS and YFSETQ. After removal of 4 bases from V and 1 base from J, the junction contained 6 bases not matched to a gene. Variable domain in full (rest from reference TRBV5-1 and TRBJ2-3): KAGVTQTPRYLIKTRGQQVTLSCSPISGHRSVSWYQQTPGQGLQFLFEYFSETQRNKGNFPGRFSGRQFSNSRSEMNVSTLELGDSALYLCASSRGGTSGTDTQYFGPGTRLTVL.